What follows are 27 T cell receptor beta chains derived from one specimen sequenced in a study of T cells after yellow fever vaccination. One entry per CDR3 protein results from TCRdb running MiXCR on the 5' RACE reads. Counted here are about 58,000 distinct CDR3 sequences, 5.5% to 6% occurring once; the ten biggest clones make up around a third. The sequences come from PBMCs, either bulk or a sorted T-cell subset (CD4+, CD8+, memory, or dextramer-sorted; not recorded which), collected on the day of the yellow fever booster vaccination. The receptors come from a man aged 18 to 30 who received the YFV17D yellow fever vaccine.

This clonotype occurred a few times. The chain uses TRBV12-3 or TRBV12-4 and TRBJ1-5; D not certain. CDR3 size: 14 residues. Between the trimmed V and J ends, which lost 3 bases and 7 bases, there was a span of 13 bases. In DNA form, the CDR3 reads TGTGCCAGCAGTTTCAATCACCCCGGGCAGCCCCAGCATTTT. Amino acid sequence: CASSFNHPGQPQHF.

This clonotype was seen at least ten times. J is TRBJ2-2 and V is TRBV12-3 or TRBV12-4; 10 nucleotides match TRBD1. CDR3 length equals 14 residues. J gave up 7 bases and V 4 bases, and 3 bases lay outside the gene matches. CDR3 nucleotide sequence: TGTGCCAGCAGTTGGACAGGGGGAGGCGGGGAGCTGTTTTTT. Its protein product is CASSWTGGGGELFF.

The chain links TRBV19 to TRBJ1-1, with 8 nucleotides matching TRBD1. The J segment lost 0 bases and the V segment lost 8 bases, leaving 11 bases of the junction unmatched. Germline V gene sequence: CDR1 LNHDA, CDR2 SQIVND (reference sequence). The CDR3 has 16 amino acids. CDR3 nucleotides: TGTGCCAGTCACGACAGGGGTAAGTTCATGAACACTGAAGCTTTCTTT. Translated, it gives CASHDRGKFMNTEAFF.

The V gene is TRBV6-1, the J gene TRBJ2-2; D possibly matches TRBD1 or TRBD2 (5 bases each). Per the germline V gene, CDR1 is MNHNS and CDR2 is SASEGT. The CDR3 has 14 amino acids. V was pared by 5 bases and J by 6 bases, with 13 bases between. CDR3 DNA: TGTGCCAGCAGTCGGGACCCCCTTTCCGGGGAGCTGTTTTTT. Amino acids: CASSRDPLSGELFF.

This clonotype was recorded at least ten times. The chain employs TRBV12-3 or TRBV12-4 and TRBJ1-2; 7 nucleotides agree with TRBD1. CDR3 length: 13 amino acids. With 7 bases clipped from V and 8 bases from J, the junction kept 10 bases outside the gene matches. The CDR3 protein is CASTKDRESGYTF. The CDR3 coding sequence is TGTGCCAGCACCAAAGACAGGGAGAGCGGCTACACCTTC.

This sequence joins TRBV12-3 or TRBV12-4 and TRBJ2-3, with 7 bases lining up with TRBD1. The CDR3 contains 16 residues. Trimming at V came to 0 bases and at J to 7 bases, leaving 10 bases not matched to a gene. Written as DNA, the CDR3 is TGTGCCAGCAGTTTAGCCCGGGACAGTCCAATTCATACGCAGTATTTT. This translates into CASSLARDSPIHTQYF.

The sample holds a few counts of this clonotype. A junction end diverges from the germline sequence, so it may reflect a read error. The chain has TRBV5-1 and TRBJ2-3, with TRBD1 identical over 10 bases. The CDR3 has 16 residues. CDR1 and CDR2 from the germline V gene are SGHRS and YFSETQ. The chain's CDR3 is CASSLSGTGVIDTQYF. CDR3 bases: TGTGCCAGCAGCTTGAGCGGGACAGGGGTTATAGATACGCAGTATTTT.

This clonotype was observed many times. The chain uses TRBV7-9 and TRBJ1-3; D is possibly TRBD1 (6 bases). Trimming stripped 5 bases from V and 2 bases from J, with 10 bases between. Looked up from germline, CDR1 is SEHNR and CDR2 is FQNEAQ (reference sequence). CDR3 length equals 14 residues. Written as DNA, the CDR3 is TGTGCCAGCAGCGAAACAGGGCCTGGAAACACCATATATTTT. Protein: CASSETGPGNTIYF. Using reference TRBV7-9 and TRBJ1-3 for the parts outside the CDR3, the full variable domain is DTGVSQNPRHKITKRGQNVTFRCDPISEHNRLYWYRQTLGQGPEFLTYFQNEAQLEKSRLLSDRFSAERPKGSFSTLEIQRTEQGDSAMYLCASSETGPGNTIYFGEGSWLTVV.

This clonotype was observed at least ten times. V is TRBV12-3 or TRBV12-4 and J is TRBJ1-2, with no clear D. The ends were cut back, 6 bases at V and 5 bases at J, with 16 bases in the middle. This CDR3 is built from 14 residues. The chain's CDR3 is CASRPRTGWYGYTF. CDR3 nucleotide sequence: TGTGCCAGCAGACCACGGACCGGGTGGTATGGCTACACCTTC.

There are many counts of this clonotype. The chain combines TRBV7-9 with TRBJ1-4; possibly TRBD1 for D (6 bases). V was shortened by 5 bases and J by 8 bases, with 15 bases between the two germline ends. Per germline, CDR1 SEHNR and CDR2 FQNEAQ (reference sequence). The CDR3 spans 14 residues. CDR3 nucleotides: TGTGCCAGCAGCCGACAGGCACTGGAGGAAAAACTGTTTTTT. Its translation: CASSRQALEEKLFF.

V gene TRBV14 combines with J gene TRBJ2-5; 10 nucleotides match TRBD2. The ends lost 0 bases at V and 5 bases at J; junction bases unmatched: 0. The CDR3 totals 14 residues. CDR1 is SGHDN and CDR2 is FVKESK in the germline V gene. The CDR3 loop reads CASSQELAGETQYF. DNA for the CDR3: TGTGCCAGCAGCCAAGAACTAGCGGGGGAGACCCAGTACTTC. Filled out from reference TRBV14 and TRBJ2-5, the complete variable domain reads EAGVTQFPSHSVIEKGQTVTLRCDPISGHDNLYWYRRVMGKEIKFLLHFVKESKQDESGMPNNRFLAERTGGTYSTLKVQPAELEDSGVYFCASSQELAGETQYFGPGTRLLVL.

This clonotype was counted only a few times. V and J are TRBV9 and TRBJ2-5; TRBD2 is a possible D gene (5 bases). Germline loops: CDR1 SGDLS, CDR2 YYNGEE. V lost 4 bases and J lost 5, with 15 bases in between. There are 14 residues in the CDR3. The CDR3 here is CASSPPAGWETQYF. CDR3 in DNA: TGTGCCAGCAGCCCCCCTGCGGGTTGGGAGACCCAGTACTTC.

This clonotype has just a few counts. CDR3 sequence (DNA): TGTGCCAGCAGCCCCCGGGAGGTATTCGATACGCAGTATTTT. Protein product: CASSPREVFDTQYF. The V and J genes are TRBV11-2 and TRBJ2-3; 7 bases match TRBD2. Trimming at V came to 5 bases and at J to 6 bases, leaving 8 bases not matched to a gene. The CDR3 totals 14 residues. CDR1 and CDR2 (germline): SGHAT, FQNNGV. Based on the CDR3 plus reference TRBV11-2 and TRBJ2-3, the full variable domain is EAGVAQSPRYKIIEKRQSVAFWCNPISGHATLYWYQQILGQGPKLLIQFQNNGVVDDSQLPKDRFSAERLKGVDSTLKIQPAKLEDSAVYLCASSPREVFDTQYFGPGTRLTVL.

This clonotype was seen more than once but under ten times. The V gene is TRBV13, the J gene TRBJ1-1; D is unresolved. The CDR3 totals 16 residues. Trimming pared 0 bases from V and 0 bases from J, leaving 11 bases between. Germline V CDR1 and CDR2: PRHDT, FYEKMQ (reference sequence). The CDR3 protein is CASSLGLVGMNTEAFF. CDR3 DNA sequence: TGTGCCAGCAGCTTAGGCCTCGTAGGGATGAACACTGAAGCTTTCTTT.

This clonotype was detected many times. The CDR3 DNA sequence: TGCGCCAGCAGTGAGTCGGGGACAGCTGGAAACACCATATATTTT. This codes for CASSESGTAGNTIYF. The gene calls are TRBV10-2 and TRBJ1-3; the match to TRBD1 covers 7 bases. Germline CDR1 WSHSY, CDR2 SAAADI. The length of the CDR3 is 15 residues. With V trimmed by 0 bases and J by 2 bases, 1 base remained unmatched.

This clonotype has only a few counts. The CDR3 coding sequence is TGTGCCAGCAGCCAACCGGGGGTAGGGGAGACCCAGTACTTC. Translated, it gives CASSQPGVGETQYF. The chain combines TRBV6-6 with TRBJ2-5; D is possibly TRBD2 (6 bases). Per the germline V gene, CDR1 is MNHNY and CDR2 is SVGAGI (reference sequence). Trimming took off 6 bases at V and 5 bases at J, with 16 bases between the two ends. This CDR3 is built from 14 residues.

This chain links TRBV7-6 with TRBJ2-7; D unresolved. The CDR3 is made up of 12 amino acids. Germline V gives CDR1 SGHVS, CDR2 FNYEAQ. V lost 3 bases and J 3 bases, leaving 6 bases between the germline ends. The CDR3 protein is CASSLNYYEQYF. CDR3 in DNA: TGTGCCAGCAGCTTGAACTACTACGAGCAGTACTTC.

This clonotype came up a few times. The chain joins TRBV5-5 to TRBJ2-5; D unresolved. Germline V gene lookup returns CDR1 SGHKS and CDR2 YYEKEE (reference sequence). With 3 bases removed from V and 3 bases from J, the gap between germline ends came to 18 bases. The CDR3 is made up of 16 amino acids. CDR3 nucleotides: TGTGCCAGCAGCTCCCCCCCTAACAGTCGGGAAGAGACCCAGTACTTC. Translation: CASSSPPNSREETQYF.

In its sample, this clonotype was seen many times. The chain couples TRBV7-9 to TRBJ2-1; D remains ambiguous. This CDR3 has 15 residues. Germline values: CDR1 SEHNR, CDR2 FQNEAQ (reference sequence). V lost 7 bases to trimming and J lost 7 bases, with 20 bases between them. The CDR3 DNA reads TGTGCCAGCACTAAGGACGTATTACAATGGAATGAGCAGTTCTTC. Protein product: CASTKDVLQWNEQFF.

V and J are TRBV4-3 and TRBJ2-5; D is possibly TRBD2 (6 bases). Germline V CDR1 and CDR2: LGHNA, YSLEER. With 4 bases removed from V and 0 bases from J, the gap between germline ends came to 12 bases. This CDR3 has 15 residues. The chain's CDR3 is CASSLARGYQETQYF. The CDR3 DNA sequence: TGCGCCAGCAGCCTGGCTCGGGGGTACCAAGAGACCCAGTACTTC.

The chain couples TRBV7-2 to TRBJ1-5; D unresolved. The CDR3 has 15 amino acids. Trimming left V 2 bases short and J 7 bases short, with 15 bases between. The germline V gene encodes CDR1 SGHTA and CDR2 FQGNSA. CDR3 in amino acids: CASSLRPGVKQPQHF. The CDR3 DNA sequence: TGTGCCAGCAGCTTAAGGCCCGGGGTCAAACAGCCCCAGCATTTT.

The chain combines TRBV7-8 with TRBJ1-4; tentative D call: TRBD1 (5 bases). CDR3 size: 14 residues. CDR1 and CDR2 (germline): SGHVS, FQNEAQ. The V end lost 5 bases, the J end lost 7 bases, and 14 bases lay between the germline ends. CDR3 in DNA: TGTGCCAGCAGCCCAGGGCTCGGTGGTGAAAAACTGTTTTTT. This encodes CASSPGLGGEKLFF.

This clonotype occurred a few times. This rearrangement joins TRBV11-2 to TRBJ1-3; D may be TRBD1 (5 bases). Germline V CDR1 and CDR2: SGHAT, FQNNGV. Trimming removed 3 bases from V and 3 bases from J, with 6 bases in between. The CDR3 runs 13 residues. The CDR3 region is CASSLGGGNTIYF. The CDR3 nucleotides read TGTGCCAGCAGCTTGGGGGGTGGAAACACCATATATTTT. The variable domain in full, with the rest retrieved from reference TRBV11-2 and TRBJ1-3, is EAGVAQSPRYKIIEKRQSVAFWCNPISGHATLYWYQQILGQGPKLLIQFQNNGVVDDSQLPKDRFSAERLKGVDSTLKIQPAKLEDSAVYLCASSLGGGNTIYFGEGSWLTVV.

The sample holds many counts of this clonotype. V is TRBV5-5 and J is TRBJ2-4; tentative D call: TRBD2 (7 bases). Between the trimmed V and J ends, which lost 5 bases and 6 bases, there was a span of 18 bases. CDR3 length: 15 amino acids. The germline V gene encodes CDR1 SGHKS and CDR2 YYEKEE (reference sequence). The CDR3 DNA reads as TGTGCCAGCAGTAATGGGGGGGGCGATACAAACATTCAGTACTTC. Its translation: CASSNGGGDTNIQYF.

This clonotype was recorded a few times. The chain links TRBV24-1 to TRBJ2-1; 11 bases are shared with TRBD1. The CDR3 loop spans 13 amino acids. V gave up 10 bases and J gave up 6 bases; unmatched junction bases: 4. Germline CDR1 is KGHDR and CDR2 is SFDVKD. CDR3 bases: TGTGCCACAGCCGGGACAGGGGGCAATGAGCAGTTCTTC. It is translated as CATAGTGGNEQFF.

Many counts were recorded for this clonotype. This rearrangement joins TRBV7-9 to TRBJ2-5, with TRBD1 matching 8 bases. CDR3 length equals 17 residues. Germline lookup yields CDR1 SEHNR and CDR2 FQNEAQ (reference sequence). V shed 1 base, J shed 5 bases, and the junction held 12 bases outside the gene matches. CDR3 region: CASSLGPDRGTSETQYF. The CDR3 region has the DNA TGTGCCAGCAGCTTAGGTCCTGACAGGGGTACTTCGGAGACCCAGTACTTC.

The V call is TRBV11-1, the J call TRBJ1-1; D remains unclear. The germline V and J ends were trimmed by 5 bases and 3 bases, with 10 bases remaining between them. The germline gives CDR1 SGHAT, CDR2 FQDESV (reference sequence). This CDR3 has 13 residues. CDR3: CASSDRWDTEAFF. Written as DNA, the CDR3 is TGTGCCAGCAGCGACCGGTGGGACACTGAAGCTTTCTTT.